Described below is a single T cell receptor beta chain sequence and its context. The antigen is undetermined. The data are from a study of T cell repertoires in cytomegalovirus infection. TCRdb reprocessed the reads via MiXCR and lists one record per CDR3 protein. The profile shows fewer than 850,000 distinct CDR3 sequences, 25% to 30% of them singletons. Here the sequenced sample was cultured CD8+ T cells from PBMCs, taken from culture after CMV antigen stimulation. This clonotype was obtained from a human donor in good health (CMV status not recorded). Some clones in this sample may be carry-over from other donors' samples.

The CDR3 sequence: CASSLRDFGGELFF. CDR3 bases: TGTGCCAGCAGTTTAAGGGACTTTGGCGGGGAGCTGTTTTTT. The rearrangement links TRBV27 to TRBJ2-2; maybe TRBD2 (6 bases). Trimming left V 2 bases short and J 7 bases short, with 11 bases between. Germline CDR1 and CDR2: MNHEY and SMNVEV (reference sequence). The CDR3 consists of 14 residues.